The sequence of this TCR beta chain was determined in a study of blood T cell repertoires in COVID-19. Background on the study: Sources were T cells, B-cell-depleted T cells, or PBMCs; the material itself was cDNA or gDNA.

The CDR3 is 15 residues long. Germline values: CDR1 MNHEY, CDR2 SVGAGI. V was clipped by 0 bases and J by 7 bases; unmatched bases: 5. This clone was recorded once. Per the authors' pipeline: Estimated nucleated cell counts came from reference gene primer amplification. TCRdb's copy holds only in-frame clones and misses some; the assay was immunoSEQ multiplex PCR. The V and J calls and clone size are taken from that table; D and trimming were inferred from the DNA. The sample holds some 130,000 clones, 60% to 80% seen once. The TCR sequence derives from a man aged 55 to 69 who had recovered from COVID-19. V and J are TRBV6-5 and TRBJ1-5; 8 bases are a match to TRBD1. Specimen: peripheral blood. The CDR3 DNA sequence: TGTGCCAGCAGTTACTCCGGGACAGGTCGGCAGCCCCAGCATTTT. Its translation: CASSYSGTGRQPQHF.